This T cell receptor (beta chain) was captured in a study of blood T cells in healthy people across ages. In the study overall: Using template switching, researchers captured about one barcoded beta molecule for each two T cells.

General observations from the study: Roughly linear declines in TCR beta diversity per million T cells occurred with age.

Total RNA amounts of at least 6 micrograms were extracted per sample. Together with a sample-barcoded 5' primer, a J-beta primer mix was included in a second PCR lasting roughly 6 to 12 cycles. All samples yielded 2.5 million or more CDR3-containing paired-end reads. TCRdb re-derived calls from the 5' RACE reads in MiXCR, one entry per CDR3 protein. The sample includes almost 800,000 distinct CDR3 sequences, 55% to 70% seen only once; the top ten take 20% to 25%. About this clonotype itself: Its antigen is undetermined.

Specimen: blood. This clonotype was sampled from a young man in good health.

This CDR3 reads CASSPDPSGRADEQFF. CDR3 coding DNA: TGCGCCAGCAGCCCAGATCCTAGCGGGAGGGCCGATGAGCAGTTCTTC. V is TRBV4-1 and J is TRBJ2-1; 12 nucleotides align to TRBD2. Per the germline V gene, CDR1 is MGHRA and CDR2 is YSYEKL. CDR3 size: 16 residues. The V gene end was trimmed by 4 bases and the J gene end by 8 bases; junction bases not matched to a gene: 9.